The present T cell receptor (beta chain) was sequenced within a study of Ad26.COV2.S vaccination and SARS-CoV-2 variants. The data were produced by immunoSEQ multiplex PCR, yet TCRdb's version contains in-frame clones alone and is incomplete. The repertoire has 510,000 or so clones, roughly 89% of them found once; the top ten carry 9.5% to 15%. Trimming removed 3 bases from V and 2 bases from J, with 13 bases in between. The CDR3 runs 15 residues. Germline V gene data show CDR1 as ENHRY and CDR2 as SYGVKD. Regarding treatment: 15 to 20 received Ad26.COV2.S at low or high dose, single or two shots; five or six received placebo; per-sample allocation not given. Samples analyzed were those drawn on day 63 after the first vaccine or placebo injection.

The starting material was peripheral blood, obtained in a trial of Ad26.COV2.S vaccine versus placebo. The gene calls are TRBV10-3 and TRBJ2-5; no definite D call. This clonotype originated in a person between 18 and 59 years old who received the Ad26.COV2.S COVID-19 vaccine or a placebo. CDR3 sequence: CAISEIVLPQETQYF. The CDR3 DNA reads TGTGCCATCAGTGAAATTGTACTACCACAAGAGACCCAGTACTTC.